Reported below is one T cell receptor (beta chain). Its antigen is undetermined. Method: immunoSEQ multiplex PCR; TCRdb's copy keeps in-frame clones and lacks some. The sample includes fewer than 150,000 clones, about 89% seen only once; the top ten take about 4.8%. The V gene's germline CDR1 is SGHNT and CDR2 YENEEA. The CDR3 loop spans 13 amino acids. V shed 1 base and J shed 9 bases, with 10 bases lying between them. This sample is drawn from a study of T cell responses to AZD1222 COVID-19 vaccine. About the research overall: Second doses at about 4 or about 12 weeks were pooled. Study-wide results and caveats: Clonal diversity may have been underestimated in mostly white British donors. Baseline antibody screening turned up just 6 or 7 seropositive AZD1222 recipients.

This rearrangement joins TRBV11-3 to TRBJ2-4; D gene ambiguous. This TCR came from an adult in good health. The material sequenced was peripheral blood, taken on day 0 of AZD1222 vaccination. Written as DNA, the CDR3 is TGTGCCAGCAGCTTAGGCCCAGTCGGCATTCAGTACTTC. Residues: CASSLGPVGIQYF. The full variable domain, completed using reference TRBV11-3 and TRBJ2-4, is EAGVVQSPRYKIIEKKQPVAFWCNPISGHNTLYWYLQNLGQGPELLIRYENEEAVDDSQLPKDRFSAERLKGVDSTLKIQPAELGDSAVYLCASSLGPVGIQYFGAGTRLSVL.